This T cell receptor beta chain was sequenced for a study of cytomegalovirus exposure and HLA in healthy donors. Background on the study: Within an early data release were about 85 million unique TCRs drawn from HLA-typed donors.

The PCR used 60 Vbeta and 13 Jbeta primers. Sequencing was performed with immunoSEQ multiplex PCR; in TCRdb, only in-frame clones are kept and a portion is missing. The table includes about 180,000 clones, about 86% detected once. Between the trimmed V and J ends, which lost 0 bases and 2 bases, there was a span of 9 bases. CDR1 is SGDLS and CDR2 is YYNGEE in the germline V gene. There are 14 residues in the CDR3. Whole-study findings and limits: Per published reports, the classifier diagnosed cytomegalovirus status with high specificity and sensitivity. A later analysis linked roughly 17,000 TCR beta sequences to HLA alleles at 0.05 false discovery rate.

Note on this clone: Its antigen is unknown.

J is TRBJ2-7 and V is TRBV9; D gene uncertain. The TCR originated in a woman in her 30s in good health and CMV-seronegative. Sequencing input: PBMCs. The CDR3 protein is CASSVGTETYEQYF. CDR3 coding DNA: TGTGCCAGCAGCGTAGGTACAGAGACCTACGAGCAGTACTTC.